The clone carrying this TCR beta chain came up a few times. TCRdb processed the 5' RACE reads anew with MiXCR; each CDR3 protein has one entry. The sample has 35,000 to 45,000 distinct CDR3 sequences, under 25% seen once. This sample is drawn from a study of spatial heterogeneity in lung cancer. Study at large: In the raw reads, each unique TCR and UMI combination was present more than ten times on average.

Regarding time point: blood at routine non-recurrence follow-up after resection. The J segment lost 8 bases and the V segment lost 0 bases, leaving 4 bases of the junction unmatched. The CDR3 runs 14 residues. From germline, CDR1 is SGHRS and CDR2 YFSETQ. The chain employs TRBV5-1 and TRBJ1-4; 7 bases match TRBD1. The TCR sequence derives from a female donor with early-stage non-small cell lung cancer. Sequencing was performed on PBMCs, taken at follow-up. CDR3 loop: CASSLVQGDEKLFF. CDR3 bases: TGCGCCAGCAGCTTGGTTCAGGGGGACGAAAAACTGTTTTTT. Variable domain in full (rest from reference TRBV5-1 and TRBJ1-4): KAGVTQTPRYLIKTRGQQVTLSCSPISGHRSVSWYQQTPGQGLQFLFEYFSETQRNKGNFPGRFSGRQFSNSRSEMNVSTLELGDSALYLCASSLVQGDEKLFFGSGTQLSVL.